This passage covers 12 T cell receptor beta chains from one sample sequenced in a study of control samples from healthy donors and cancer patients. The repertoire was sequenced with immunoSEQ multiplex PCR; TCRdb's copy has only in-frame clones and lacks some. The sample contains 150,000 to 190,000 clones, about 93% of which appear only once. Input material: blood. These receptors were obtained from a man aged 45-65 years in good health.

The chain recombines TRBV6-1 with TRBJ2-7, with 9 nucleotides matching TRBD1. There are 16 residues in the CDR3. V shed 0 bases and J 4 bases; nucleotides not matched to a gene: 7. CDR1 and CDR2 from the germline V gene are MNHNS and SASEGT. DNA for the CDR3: TGTGCCAGCAGTGAAGCTCCTGGGACAGGGTTGTACGAGCAGTACTTC. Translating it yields CASSEAPGTGLYEQYF.

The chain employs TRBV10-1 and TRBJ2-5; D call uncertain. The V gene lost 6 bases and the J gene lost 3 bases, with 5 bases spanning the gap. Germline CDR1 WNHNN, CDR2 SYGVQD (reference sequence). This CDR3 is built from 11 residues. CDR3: CASSKEETQYF. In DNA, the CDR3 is TGCGCCAGCAGCAAAGAAGAGACCCAGTACTTC.

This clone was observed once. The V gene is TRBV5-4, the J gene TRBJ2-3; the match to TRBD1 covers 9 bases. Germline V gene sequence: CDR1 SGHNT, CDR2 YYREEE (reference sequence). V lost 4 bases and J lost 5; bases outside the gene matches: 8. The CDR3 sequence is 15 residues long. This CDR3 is CASSRQGGFLDTQYF. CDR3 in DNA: TGTGCCAGCAGCCGACAGGGGGGATTTCTAGATACGCAGTATTTT.

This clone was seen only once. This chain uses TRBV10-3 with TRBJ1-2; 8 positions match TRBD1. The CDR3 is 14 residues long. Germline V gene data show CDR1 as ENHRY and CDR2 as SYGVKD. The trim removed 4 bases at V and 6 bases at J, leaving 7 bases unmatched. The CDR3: CAISVQQGEDGYTF. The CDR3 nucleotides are TGTGCCATCAGTGTACAACAGGGGGAAGATGGCTACACCTTC.

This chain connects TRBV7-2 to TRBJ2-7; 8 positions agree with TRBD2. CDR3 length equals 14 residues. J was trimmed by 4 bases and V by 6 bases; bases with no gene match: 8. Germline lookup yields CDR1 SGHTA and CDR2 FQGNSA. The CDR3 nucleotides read TGTGCCAGCAGGCCCCAGAGCGGGAGTTACGAGCAGTACTTC. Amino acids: CASRPQSGSYEQYF.

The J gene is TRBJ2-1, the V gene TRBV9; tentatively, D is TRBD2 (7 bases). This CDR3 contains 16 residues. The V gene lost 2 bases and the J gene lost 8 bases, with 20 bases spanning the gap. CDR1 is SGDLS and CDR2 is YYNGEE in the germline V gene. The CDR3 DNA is TGTGCCAGCAGCGTTTCGGGGGGCGGGAGAAGTGATGAGCAGTTCTTC. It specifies CASSVSGGGRSDEQFF.

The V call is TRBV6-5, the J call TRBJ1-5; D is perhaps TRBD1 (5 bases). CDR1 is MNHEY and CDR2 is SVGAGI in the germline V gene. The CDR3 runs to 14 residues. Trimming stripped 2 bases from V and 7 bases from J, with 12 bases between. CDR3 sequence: CASSYGAGGQPQHF. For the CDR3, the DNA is TGTGCCAGCAGTTACGGGGCAGGCGGACAGCCCCAGCATTTT.

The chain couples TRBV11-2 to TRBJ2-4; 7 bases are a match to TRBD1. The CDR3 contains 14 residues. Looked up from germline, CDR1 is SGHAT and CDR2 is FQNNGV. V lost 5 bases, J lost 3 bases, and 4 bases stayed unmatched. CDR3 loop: CASSPDRYKNIQYF. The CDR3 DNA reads TGTGCCAGCAGCCCGGACAGGTACAAAAACATTCAGTACTTC.

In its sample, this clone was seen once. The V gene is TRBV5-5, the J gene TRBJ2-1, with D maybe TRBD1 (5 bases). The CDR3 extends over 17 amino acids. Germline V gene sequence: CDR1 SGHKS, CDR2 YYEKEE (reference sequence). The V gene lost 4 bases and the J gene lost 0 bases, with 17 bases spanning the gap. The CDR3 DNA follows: TGTGCCAGCAGCCCGGAGCAGGGCTTTCTCTCCTACAATGAGCAGTTCTTC. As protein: CASSPEQGFLSYNEQFF. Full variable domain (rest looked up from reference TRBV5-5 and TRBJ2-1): DAGVTQSPTHLIKTRGQQVTLRCSPISGHKSVSWYQQVLGQGPQFIFQYYEKEERGRGNFPDRFSARQFPNYSSELNVNALLLGDSALYLCASSPEQGFLSYNEQFFGPGTRLTVL.

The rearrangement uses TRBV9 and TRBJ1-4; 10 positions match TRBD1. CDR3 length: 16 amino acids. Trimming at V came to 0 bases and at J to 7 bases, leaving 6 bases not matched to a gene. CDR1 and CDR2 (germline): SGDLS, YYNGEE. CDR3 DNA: TGTGCCAGCAGCGTAGACGGGACAGGGGATGCTGAAAAACTGTTTTTT. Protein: CASSVDGTGDAEKLFF. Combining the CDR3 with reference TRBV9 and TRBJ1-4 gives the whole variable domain DSGVTQTPKHLITATGQRVTLRCSPRSGDLSVYWYQQSLDQGLQFLIQYYNGEERAKGNILERFSAQQFPDLHSELNLSSLELGDSALYFCASSVDGTGDAEKLFFGSGTQLSVL.

CDR3 residues: CASSFRQGRNFFSGNTIYF. Written as DNA, the CDR3 is TGTGCCAGCAGTTTCAGACAGGGGCGGAACTTCTTCTCTGGAAACACCATATATTTT. The chain joins TRBV6-2 or TRBV6-3 to TRBJ1-3; 8 bases match TRBD1. The germline gives CDR1 MNHEY, CDR2 SVGEGT. V trimming: 4 bases; J trimming: 0 bases; junction bases outside the gene matches: 14. The CDR3 loop spans 19 amino acids.

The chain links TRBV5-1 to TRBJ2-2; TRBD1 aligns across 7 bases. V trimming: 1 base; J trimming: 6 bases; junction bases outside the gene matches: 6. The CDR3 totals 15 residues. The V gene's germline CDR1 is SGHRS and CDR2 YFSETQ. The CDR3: CASSLTQGVAGELFF. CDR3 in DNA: TGCGCCAGCAGCTTGACTCAGGGGGTGGCCGGGGAGCTGTTTTTT. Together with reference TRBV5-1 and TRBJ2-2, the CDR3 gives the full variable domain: KAGVTQTPRYLIKTRGQQVTLSCSPISGHRSVSWYQQTPGQGLQFLFEYFSETQRNKGNFPGRFSGRQFSNSRSEMNVSTLELGDSALYLCASSLTQGVAGELFFGEGSRLTVL.